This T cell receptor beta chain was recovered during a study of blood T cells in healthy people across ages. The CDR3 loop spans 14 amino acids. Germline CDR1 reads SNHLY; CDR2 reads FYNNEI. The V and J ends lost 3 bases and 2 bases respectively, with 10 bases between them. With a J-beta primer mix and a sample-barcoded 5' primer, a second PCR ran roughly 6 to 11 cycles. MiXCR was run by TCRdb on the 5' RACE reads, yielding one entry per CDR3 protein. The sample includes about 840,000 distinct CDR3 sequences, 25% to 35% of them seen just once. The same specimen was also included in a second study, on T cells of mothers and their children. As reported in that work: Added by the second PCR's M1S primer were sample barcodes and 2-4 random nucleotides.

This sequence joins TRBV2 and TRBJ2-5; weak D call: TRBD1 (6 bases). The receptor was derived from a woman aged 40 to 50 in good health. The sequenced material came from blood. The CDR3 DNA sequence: TGTGCCAGCAGTGAGACGACAGGACAAGAGACCCAGTACTTC. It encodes CASSETTGQETQYF.